The rows below give T cell receptor beta chains drawn from one sample of a study of identical twins. TCRdb fed the 5' RACE reads into MiXCR, producing one record per CDR3 protein. Of roughly 250,000 distinct CDR3 sequences listed, roughly 7% are singletons. A further study also used this sample, focusing on yellow fever vaccine responses in identical twins.

The sample taken for sequencing was memory (CD45RO+) T cells sorted from blood. Source of these receptors: a woman aged 18-30 years in good health. Both conserved end residues are part of each CDR3.

V	J	CDR3
TRBV20-1	TRBJ1-3	CSAASLGNTIYF
TRBV12-3/TRBV12-4	TRBJ2-7	CASSWGRPYEQYF
TRBV20-1	TRBJ1-1	CSAGGAEAFF
TRBV27	TRBJ2-7	CASSFSMARHEQYF
TRBV13	TRBJ1-2	CASSLSQNYGYTF
TRBV12-3/TRBV12-4	TRBJ1-1	CASTLDRNTEAFF
TRBV29-1	TRBJ2-4	CSVGTGTRVQNIQYF
TRBV20-1	TRBJ1-6	CSARPGQGSPLHF
TRBV10-3	TRBJ2-1	CAISDLAGGPIEQFF
TRBV7-9	TRBJ2-3	CASSRGTSGTQGDTQYF
TRBV11-2	TRBJ2-6	CASSLSGAGANVLTF
TRBV5-1	TRBJ2-3	CASSSLAGRGTDTQYF
TRBV27	TRBJ2-5	CASRKGGAGETQYF
TRBV21-1	TRBJ2-7	CASSKGCLPIAGSIYEQYF
TRBV9	TRBJ2-2	CASRPGRSNTGELFF
TRBV11-2	TRBJ2-3	CASSSIRIAGVATDTQYF
TRBV11-2	TRBJ1-1	CASSLGHRDMFF
TRBV6-1	TRBJ2-1	CASTPSLGSSYNEQFF
TRBV5-5	TRBJ1-1	CASSLLAEAFF
TRBV2	TRBJ1-2	CASSESGANYGYTF
TRBV7-2	TRBJ2-1	CASSSDGGRVNEQFF
TRBV5-6	TRBJ1-4	CASSLAGPGHATNEKLFF
TRBV6-1	TRBJ2-1	CASSNLLYNEQFF
TRBV4-1	TRBJ2-1	CASSQDGTAGGEQFF
TRBV20-1	TRBJ1-4	CSAPTLTDPIATNEKLFF
TRBV5-1	TRBJ2-2	CASVGSDYGFNLGELFF
TRBV12-3/TRBV12-4	TRBJ2-3	CACSFLAGAALVSNTQYF
TRBV20-1	TRBJ2-5	CSAPEWGGETQYF
TRBV12-3/TRBV12-4	TRBJ1-1	CASSLQTMNTEAFF
TRBV18	TRBJ2-1	CASSRSEHTYNEQFF
TRBV2	TRBJ2-3	CASSESGGPFTDTQYF